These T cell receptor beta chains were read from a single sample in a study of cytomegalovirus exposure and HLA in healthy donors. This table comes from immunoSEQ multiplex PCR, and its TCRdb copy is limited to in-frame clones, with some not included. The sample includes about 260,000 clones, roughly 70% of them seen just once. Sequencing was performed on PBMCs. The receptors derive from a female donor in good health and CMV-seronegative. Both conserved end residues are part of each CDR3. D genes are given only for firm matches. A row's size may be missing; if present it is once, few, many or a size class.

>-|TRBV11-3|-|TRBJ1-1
CASSLAGTEAFF
TGTGCCAGCAGCTTAGCCGGCACTGAAGCTTTCTTT
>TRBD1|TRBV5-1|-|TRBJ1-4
CASSSTGATNEKLFF
TGCGCCAGCAGCTCGACAGGGGCAACTAATGAAAAACTGTTTTTT
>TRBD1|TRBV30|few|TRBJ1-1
CARGQGDTEAFF
TGTGCTCGGGGACAGGGTGACACTGAAGCTTTCTTT
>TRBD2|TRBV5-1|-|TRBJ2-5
CASSLRDYETQYF
TGCGCCAGCAGCCTCCGGGACTATGAGACCCAGTACTTC
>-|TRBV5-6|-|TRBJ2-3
CASSVQSDTQYF
TGTGCCAGCAGCGTACAGTCAGATACGCAGTATTTT
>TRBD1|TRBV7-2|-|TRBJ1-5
CASSLIQGAIQPQHF
TGTGCCAGCAGCTTAATACAGGGGGCCATTCAGCCCCAGCATTTT
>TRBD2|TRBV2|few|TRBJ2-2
CASRAGGGTGELFF
TGTGCCAGCAGAGCGGGAGGCGGCACCGGGGAGCTGTTTTTT
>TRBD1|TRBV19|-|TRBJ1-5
CASSMGQGAYSNQPQHF
TGTGCCAGTAGTATGGGACAGGGGGCTTATAGCAATCAGCCCCAGCATTTT
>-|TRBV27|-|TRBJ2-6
CASSLLGAGSGANVLTF
TGTGCCAGCAGTTTATTGGGCGCGGGTTCTGGGGCCAACGTCCTGACTTTC
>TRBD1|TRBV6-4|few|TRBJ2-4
CASYPGQTIILAKNIQYF
TGTGCCAGTTATCCGGGACAGACAATAATTCTAGCCAAAAACATTCAGTACTTC
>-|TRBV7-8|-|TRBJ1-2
CASSRSDGYGYTF
TGTGCCAGCAGCCGGAGTGACGGATATGGCTACACCTTC
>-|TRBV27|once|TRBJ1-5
CASSGSDSSNQPQHF
TGTGCCAGCAGCGGTTCCGACAGTAGCAATCAGCCCCAGCATTTT